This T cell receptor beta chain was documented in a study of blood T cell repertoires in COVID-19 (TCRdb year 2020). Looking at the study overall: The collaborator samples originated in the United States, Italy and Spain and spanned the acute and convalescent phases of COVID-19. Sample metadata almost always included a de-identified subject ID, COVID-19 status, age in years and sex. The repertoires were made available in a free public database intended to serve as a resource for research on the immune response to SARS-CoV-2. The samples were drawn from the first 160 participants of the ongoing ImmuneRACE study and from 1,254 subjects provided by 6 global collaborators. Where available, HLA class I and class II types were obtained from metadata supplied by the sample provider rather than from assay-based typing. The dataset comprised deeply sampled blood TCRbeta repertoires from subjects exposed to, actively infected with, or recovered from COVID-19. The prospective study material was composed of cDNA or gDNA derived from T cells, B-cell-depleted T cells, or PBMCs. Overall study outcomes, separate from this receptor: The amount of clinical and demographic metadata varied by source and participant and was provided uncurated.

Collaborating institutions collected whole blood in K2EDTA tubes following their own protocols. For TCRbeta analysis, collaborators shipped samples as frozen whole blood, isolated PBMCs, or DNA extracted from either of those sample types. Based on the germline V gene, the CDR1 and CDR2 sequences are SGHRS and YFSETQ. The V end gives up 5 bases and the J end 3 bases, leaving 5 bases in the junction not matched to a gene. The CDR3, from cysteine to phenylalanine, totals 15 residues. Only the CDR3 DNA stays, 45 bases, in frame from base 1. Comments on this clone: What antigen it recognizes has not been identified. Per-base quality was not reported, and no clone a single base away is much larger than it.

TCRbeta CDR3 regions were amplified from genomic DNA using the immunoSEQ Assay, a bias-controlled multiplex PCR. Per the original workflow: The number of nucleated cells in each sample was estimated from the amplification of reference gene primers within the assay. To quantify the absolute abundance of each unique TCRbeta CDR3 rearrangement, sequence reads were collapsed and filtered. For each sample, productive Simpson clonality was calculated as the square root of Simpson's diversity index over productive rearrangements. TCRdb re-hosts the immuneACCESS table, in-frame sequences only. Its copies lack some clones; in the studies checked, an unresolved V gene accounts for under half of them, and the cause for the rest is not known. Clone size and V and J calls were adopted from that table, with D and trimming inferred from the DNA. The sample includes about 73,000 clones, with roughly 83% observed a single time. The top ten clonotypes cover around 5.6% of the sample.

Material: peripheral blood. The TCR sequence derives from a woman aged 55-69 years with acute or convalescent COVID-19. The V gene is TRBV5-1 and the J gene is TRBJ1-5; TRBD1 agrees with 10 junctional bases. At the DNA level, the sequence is TGCGCCAGCAGTTCGACAGGGGGCGTCAATCAGCCCCAGCATTTT. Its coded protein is CASSSTGGVNQPQHF. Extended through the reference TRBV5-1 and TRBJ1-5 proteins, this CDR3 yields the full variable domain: KAGVTQTPRYLIKTRGQQVTLSCSPISGHRSVSWYQQTPGQGLQFLFEYFSETQRNKGNFPGRFSGRQFSNSRSEMNVSTLELGDSALYLCASSSTGGVNQPQHFGDGTRLSIL.